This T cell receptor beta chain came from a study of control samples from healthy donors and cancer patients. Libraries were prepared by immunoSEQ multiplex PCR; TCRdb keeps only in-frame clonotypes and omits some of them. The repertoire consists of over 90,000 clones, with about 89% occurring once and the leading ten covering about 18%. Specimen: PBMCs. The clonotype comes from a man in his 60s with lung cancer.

The DNA for the CDR3 is TGTGCCACTACAGGGGCCGATCCTAATGAGCAGTTCTTC. It translates to CATTGADPNEQFF. The chain couples TRBV15 to TRBJ2-1, with 7 bases lining up with TRBD1. CDR1 is LNHNV and CDR2 is YYDKDF in the germline V gene (reference sequence). V dropped 9 bases and J dropped 7; count of bases not matched to a gene: 9. This CDR3 region has 13 residues.